This T cell receptor beta chain was documented in a study of blood T cells in healthy people across ages. The CDR3 totals 15 residues. Looked up from germline, CDR1 is SGHAT and CDR2 is FQNNGV. V lost 5 bases and J lost 3, with 17 bases in between. A second about 6 to 12 cycle PCR used barcoded and J-beta primers. TCRdb passed the 5' RACE reads through MiXCR, listing each CDR3 protein once. The table includes some 1.4 million distinct CDR3 sequences, 42% detected once. This clonotype has more than one count but fewer than ten. The sample consisted of blood. V usage is TRBV11-2 and J usage is TRBJ2-7; D might be TRBD1 (8 bases). The receptor was isolated from a woman younger than 35 in good health. CDR3 residues: CASSGGDRLYYEQYF. Written as DNA, the CDR3 is TGTGCCAGCAGCGGGGGGGACAGGCTATACTACGAGCAGTACTTC.